The next 14 T cell receptor beta chains were all read from a single sample in a study of CD8+ T cells in alopecia areata. Reverse transcription of extracted RNA yielded cDNA, which provided the sequencing template. TCRdb keeps only in-frame clones here, not all; method: immunoSEQ multiplex PCR. The sample contains about 120,000 clones, around two fifths of which appear only once. The specimen was CD4+ T cells sorted from blood. Receptors originate from a human donor with alopecia areata.

Worth noting for this clone: One junction end disagrees with the germline gene, perhaps due to a read error. This rearrangement joins TRBV7-2 to TRBJ2-7; 7 bases fit TRBD1. The CDR3 covers 15 residues. CDR1 is SGHTA, CDR2 FQGNSA, per germline. The CDR3 is CASSLGGADFYEQYF. Here the CDR3 DNA reads TGCGCCAGCAGCTTAGGGGGCGCAGACTTCTACGAGCAGTACTTC.

The gene calls are TRBV29-1 and TRBJ2-5; 8 bases match TRBD2. Germline V gene data show CDR1 as SQVTM and CDR2 as ANQGSEA. V lost 6 bases, J lost 7 bases, and 13 bases stayed unmatched. This CDR3 is built from 14 residues. CDR3 in amino acids: CSVSPGGSTVTQYF. CDR3 nucleotides: TGCAGCGTGTCCCCGGGGGGGTCAACAGTGACCCAGTACTTC.

The chain uses TRBV29-1 and TRBJ1-1; D remains unclear. The ends were cut back, 1 base at V and 4 bases at J, with 10 bases in the middle. The CDR3 extends over 13 amino acids. The germline CDR1 and CDR2 sequences are SQVTM and ANQGSEA. This chain's CDR3 is CSVEGPWGTEAFF. Here the CDR3 DNA reads TGCAGCGTTGAAGGTCCTTGGGGCACTGAAGCTTTCTTT. Combining the CDR3 with reference TRBV29-1 and TRBJ1-1 gives the whole variable domain SAVISQKPSRDICQRGTSLTIQCQVDSQVTMMFWYRQQPGQSLTLIATANQGSEATYESGFVIDKFPISRPNLTFSTLTVSNMSPEDSSIYLCSVEGPWGTEAFFGQGTRLTVV.

This rearrangement joins TRBV4-1 to TRBJ2-1; TRBD2 matches at 10 bases. The CDR3 contains 16 residues. V shed 1 base, J shed 7 bases, and the junction held 7 bases outside the gene matches. Looked up from germline, CDR1 is MGHRA and CDR2 is YSYEKL. This CDR3 is CASSQVSGRAINEQFF. CDR3 coding DNA: TGCGCCAGCAGCCAAGTGAGCGGGAGGGCCATTAATGAGCAGTTCTTC.

The CDR3 DNA is TGTGCCAGCAGCTTAATGAGCGGGAGCCACGAGCAGTACTTC. This sequence encodes CASSLMSGSHEQYF. The J gene is TRBJ2-7, the V gene TRBV13; 8 nucleotides agree with TRBD2. J was trimmed by 5 bases and V by 2 bases; bases with no gene match: 5. CDR3 size: 14 residues. Germline loops: CDR1 PRHDT, CDR2 FYEKMQ (reference sequence).

This rearrangement joins TRBV29-1 to TRBJ1-1; D is possibly TRBD1 (5 bases). CDR1 and CDR2 from the germline V gene are SQVTM and ANQGSEA. Trimming removed 5 bases at V and 8 bases at J, with 18 bases between. This CDR3 comprises 13 residues. The CDR3 loop is CSVLPLGQGEAFF. CDR3 in DNA: TGCAGCGTTTTACCCCTGGGGCAGGGAGAAGCTTTCTTT.

The rearrangement links TRBV7-3 to TRBJ2-3, with D unresolved. The CDR3 runs to 13 residues. CDR1 and CDR2 (germline): SGHTA, FQGTGA. V was trimmed by 0 bases and J by 4 bases, leaving 5 bases between them. CDR3 nucleotide sequence: TGTGCCAGCAGCTTAACGGGCCCAGATACGCAGTATTTT. This codes for CASSLTGPDTQYF. Full variable domain (rest looked up from reference TRBV7-3 and TRBJ2-3): GAGVSQTPSNKVTEKGKYVELRCDPISGHTALYWYRQSLGQGPEFLIYFQGTGAADDSGLPNDRFFAVRPEGSVSTLKIQRTERGDSAVYLCASSLTGPDTQYFGPGTRLTVL.

This clone occurred a few times. The chain has TRBV7-2 and TRBJ2-5; 12 positions match TRBD2. J lost 1 base, V lost 1 base, and 4 bases had no gene match. Germline V gene data show CDR1 as SGHTA and CDR2 as FQGNSA. The CDR3 extends over 17 amino acids. In DNA, the CDR3 is TGTGCCAGCAGCTTAGGGAGACTAGCGGGAGCCCAAGAGACCCAGTACTTC. Translating it yields CASSLGRLAGAQETQYF.

This clone was seen more than once but under ten times. This chain connects TRBV28 to TRBJ2-6, with unresolved D. The CDR3 runs 13 residues. The germline CDR1 and CDR2 sequences are MDHEN and SYDVKM. The V gene lost 9 bases and the J gene lost 0 bases, with 6 bases spanning the gap. The CDR3 DNA follows: TGTGCCAGTGTCCTCTCTGGGGCCAACGTCCTGACTTTC. Its translation: CASVLSGANVLTF.

This chain connects TRBV28 to TRBJ2-7; D assignment may be TRBD1 or TRBD2 (5 bases each). V lost 6 bases, J lost 2 bases, and 14 bases lay in between. Per germline, CDR1 MDHEN and CDR2 SYDVKM. The CDR3 totals 14 residues. The DNA for the CDR3 is TGTGCCAGCAGGGGACCGGACATTGCCTACGAGCAGTACTTC. Its protein is CASRGPDIAYEQYF.

The V call is TRBV5-4, the J call TRBJ2-2; D is unclear. V was pared by 0 bases and J by 7 bases, with 10 bases between. Germline V CDR1 and CDR2: SGHNT, YYREEE (reference sequence). The CDR3 sequence is 14 residues long. In DNA form, the CDR3 reads TGTGCCAGCAGCTTGGAGGCGTGGGACGGGGAGCTGTTTTTT. As protein: CASSLEAWDGELFF.

The sample holds a few counts of this clone. V gene TRBV4-3 combines with J gene TRBJ2-3; D gene ambiguous. Looked up from germline, CDR1 is LGHNA and CDR2 is YSLEER. Trimming took off 5 bases at V and 7 bases at J, with 10 bases between the two ends. CDR3 length equals 12 residues. CDR3 sequence (DNA): TGCGCCAGCAGCGAGAACCAGAATACGCAGTATTTT. Translation gives CASSENQNTQYF.

In its sample, this clone was seen a few times. V gene TRBV7-9 combines with J gene TRBJ2-3; 15 bases fit TRBD2. J lost 5 bases, V lost 5 bases, and 5 bases had no gene match. The CDR3 covers 16 residues. CDR1 SEHNR and CDR2 FQNEAQ come from the germline V gene (reference sequence). The CDR3 sequence is CASSPGLAGGGDTQYF. The CDR3 bases are TGTGCCAGCAGCCCGGGACTAGCGGGAGGAGGAGATACGCAGTATTTT.

J is TRBJ1-3 and V is TRBV29-1; D is undetermined. V was trimmed by 4 bases and J by 0 bases, leaving 10 bases between them. CDR1 and CDR2 (germline): SQVTM, ANQGSEA. This CDR3 spans 14 amino acids. CDR3 in DNA: TGCAGCGTTGTAGAACATGCCTCTGGAAACACCATATATTTT. Translating it yields CSVVEHASGNTIYF.